The clone carrying this T cell receptor beta chain was seen only once. The antigen is not known. Germline values: CDR1 KGHSH, CDR2 LQKENI. The V gene end was trimmed by 8 bases and the J gene end by 2 bases; junction bases not matched to a gene: 11. The CDR3 totals 16 residues. The sample is drawn from a study of T cell responses to AZD1222 COVID-19 vaccine. This table comes from immunoSEQ multiplex PCR, and its TCRdb copy is limited to in-frame clones, with some not included. The repertoire holds under 130,000 clones, 80% to 95% seen once, with roughly 1.1% in the top ten. The study, taken as a whole, reports: Just a handful of people given AZD1222 tested seropositive at baseline.

This material consisted of peripheral blood, taken on day 0 of AZD1222 vaccination. This sequence was found in an adult in good health. The chain links TRBV18 to TRBJ2-1; 8 bases align to TRBD2. The DNA for the CDR3 is TGTGCCAGCGCCCTCTCGAGCGGGGGCCCCTACAATGAGCAGTTCTTC. This codes for CASALSSGGPYNEQFF. The whole variable domain, remainder taken from reference TRBV18 and TRBJ2-1, is NAGVMQNPRHLVRRRGQEARLRCSPMKGHSHVYWYRQLPEEGLKFMVYLQKENIIDESGMPKERFSAEFPKEGPSILRIQQVVRGDSAAYFCASALSSGGPYNEQFFGPGTRLTVL.